One and the same sample provided the 27 T cell receptor beta chains below, sequenced in a study of beta chain features in type 1 diabetes. Their antigens are not known. Expressed TCRB transcripts were sequenced because the isolated RNA had all been reverse transcribed beforehand. The data were produced by immunoSEQ multiplex PCR, yet TCRdb's version contains in-frame clones alone and is incomplete. The sample records about 280,000 clones, roughly 15% being singletons. Whole-study results and caveats: Within each of all four CD4+ subsets, Type 1 diabetes patients had TCRB CDR3s that were moderately but significantly shorter.

Source material: naive CD4+ T cells from blood. The receptor set was obtained from a man between 18 and 29 years old with type 1 diabetes.

In its sample, this clone was seen a few times. V and J are TRBV9 and TRBJ2-3; 7 bases are a match to TRBD2. Trimming took 2 bases from V and 0 from J; bases not matched to a gene: 3. This CDR3 spans 15 amino acids. Germline V gene lookup returns CDR1 SGDLS and CDR2 YYNGEE. In DNA, the CDR3 is TGTGCCAGCAGCGTTAGCGGGCCTAGCACAGATACGCAGTATTTT. Its translation is CASSVSGPSTDTQYF.

The rearrangement joins TRBV30 to TRBJ1-1; 7 bases line up with TRBD1. With 2 bases clipped from V and 0 bases from J, the junction kept 12 bases outside the gene matches. CDR1 GTSNPN and CDR2 SVGIG come from the germline V gene (reference sequence). This CDR3 has 17 amino acids. CDR3 DNA: TGTGCCTGGAGTCGCGGGACAGCCGGCGGGTTGAACACTGAAGCTTTCTTT. It encodes CAWSRGTAGGLNTEAFF. Combining the CDR3 with reference TRBV30 and TRBJ1-1 gives the whole variable domain SQTIHQWPATLVQPVGSPLSLECTVEGTSNPNLYWYRQAAGRGLQLLFYSVGIGQISSEVPQNLSASRPQDRQFILSSKKLLLSDSGFYLCAWSRGTAGGLNTEAFFGQGTRLTVV.

This clone was recorded a few times. The chain has TRBV7-9 and TRBJ2-7; possible D gene TRBD1, 5 bases. The germline V gene has CDR1 SEHNR and CDR2 FQNEAQ (reference sequence). V lost 5 bases to trimming and J lost 7 bases, with 21 bases between them. CDR3 length: 15 amino acids. The CDR3 bases are TGTGCCAGCAGCCGAAAGGGGATGGGGTCTTTGGAGCAGTACTTC. It translates to CASSRKGMGSLEQYF.

A few counts support this clone. The J gene is TRBJ2-1, the V gene TRBV7-8, with TRBD2 identical over 11 bases. There are 17 residues in the CDR3. J gave up 0 bases and V 5 bases, and 6 bases lay outside the gene matches. Germline V CDR1 and CDR2: SGHVS, FQNEAQ. The CDR3 region has the DNA TGTGCCAGCAGCATGACTAGCGGGGCCCCCTCCTACAATGAGCAGTTCTTC. This sequence encodes CASSMTSGAPSYNEQFF.

This rearrangement joins TRBV5-1 to TRBJ2-2, with 10 bases lining up with TRBD2. The CDR3 covers 16 residues. After removal of 3 bases from V and 5 bases from J, the junction contained 7 bases not matched to a gene. Germline CDR1 reads SGHRS; CDR2 reads YFSETQ. The DNA of the CDR3 is TGCGCCAGCAGCTCGCAGCTAGCGGGAGCGACCGGGGAGCTGTTTTTT. Translating it yields CASSSQLAGATGELFF. Full variable domain (outside the CDR3, taken from reference TRBV5-1 and TRBJ2-2): KAGVTQTPRYLIKTRGQQVTLSCSPISGHRSVSWYQQTPGQGLQFLFEYFSETQRNKGNFPGRFSGRQFSNSRSEMNVSTLELGDSALYLCASSSQLAGATGELFFGEGSRLTVL.

This clone was detected only a few times. The V call is TRBV9, the J call TRBJ2-2; TRBD2 might be the D (6 bases). There are 15 residues in the CDR3. CDR1 is SGDLS, CDR2 YYNGEE, per germline. The V end was cut by 0 bases, the J end by 4 bases, with 10 bases between. The CDR3 coding sequence is TGTGCCAGCAGCGTAGGCGGGGTTCTCACCGGGGAGCTGTTTTTT. It encodes CASSVGGVLTGELFF.

This clone was seen a few times. The chain has TRBV7-8 and TRBJ2-3; D is possibly TRBD2 (6 bases). Germline lookup yields CDR1 SGHVS and CDR2 FQNEAQ. The ends were cut back, 6 bases at V and 6 bases at J, with 7 bases in the middle. This CDR3 has 11 residues. CDR3 sequence reads: CASSGGDTQYF. CDR3 nucleotide sequence: TGTGCCAGCAGTGGGGGGGATACGCAGTATTTT.

V usage is TRBV25-1 and J usage is TRBJ2-3, with a tentative D call TRBD1 (5 bases). This CDR3 contains 13 residues. Trimming stripped 7 bases from V and 2 bases from J, with 10 bases between. Germline-derived CDR1 and CDR2 are MGHDK and SYGVNS. CDR3 coding DNA: TGTGCCAGCACTGTACAGGCCACAGATACGCAGTATTTT. Its translation is CASTVQATDTQYF.

The J gene is TRBJ1-1, the V gene TRBV5-6; tentative D call: TRBD1 (5 bases). The CDR3 sequence is 17 residues long. V was cut by 1 base and J by 8 bases, with 24 bases left in between. Germline CDR1 and CDR2: SGHDT and YYEEEE. The CDR3 loop reads CASSLLIFTGDRPEAFF. As DNA, the CDR3 is TGTGCCAGCAGCTTGTTAATTTTTACGGGGGACCGACCCGAAGCTTTCTTT. The variable domain in full, completed from reference TRBV5-6 and TRBJ1-1, reads DAGVTQSPTHLIKTRGQQVTLRCSPKSGHDTVSWYQQALGQGPQFIFQYYEEEERQRGNFPDRFSGHQFPNYSSELNVNALLLGDSALYLCASSLLIFTGDRPEAFFGQGTRLTVV.

This clone has a handful of counts. CDR3: CASSRSGQDEKLFF. The CDR3 coding sequence is TGCGCCAGCAGCCGATCAGGACAGGATGAAAAACTGTTTTTT. V and J are TRBV5-1 and TRBJ1-4; 7 nucleotides align to TRBD1. After removal of 4 bases from V and 6 bases from J, the junction contained 6 bases not matched to a gene. This CDR3 spans 14 amino acids. Germline V lookup: CDR1 SGHRS, CDR2 YFSETQ.

V is TRBV11-2 and J is TRBJ1-2; 8 bases fit TRBD1. The CDR3 sequence is 15 residues long. Germline-derived CDR1 and CDR2 are SGHAT and FQNNGV. V gave up 5 bases and J gave up 8 bases; unmatched junction bases: 13. The DNA of the CDR3 is TGTGCCAGCAGCCCCCGGGACAGGCCCGTTGGCGGCTACACCTTC. As protein: CASSPRDRPVGGYTF.

This clone was found once. This chain joins TRBV10-1 and TRBJ2-4; possible D gene TRBD2, 6 bases. With 6 bases removed from V and 0 bases from J, the gap between germline ends came to 15 bases. Germline CDR1 and CDR2: WNHNN and SYGVQD (reference sequence). The CDR3 totals 16 residues. CDR3 residues: CASSPDPGLAKNIQYF. CDR3 coding DNA: TGCGCCAGCAGCCCGGACCCGGGACTAGCCAAAAACATTCAGTACTTC.

V and J are TRBV6-5 and TRBJ2-7; D possibly corresponds to TRBD1 (5 bases). V lost 7 bases and J lost 3, with 7 bases in between. This CDR3 spans 11 amino acids. CDR1 and CDR2 (germline): MNHEY, SVGAGI. The DNA of the CDR3 is TGTGCCAGCACTAGGGGCTACGAGCAGTACTTC. Residues: CASTRGYEQYF.

This clone was counted between two and nine times. The V gene is TRBV29-1, the J gene TRBJ2-7; 9 nucleotides align to TRBD1. CDR3 length: 12 residues. The germline gives CDR1 SQVTM, CDR2 ANQGSEA. Trimming removed 6 bases from V and 3 bases from J; junction bases left unmatched: 3. The chain's CDR3 is CSVGQGVYEQYF. For the CDR3, the DNA is TGCAGCGTGGGACAGGGCGTCTACGAGCAGTACTTC.

V is TRBV28 and J is TRBJ2-7; D perhaps matches TRBD1 (5 bases). Germline CDR1 is MDHEN and CDR2 is SYDVKM. Between the trimmed V and J ends, which lost 2 bases and 5 bases, there was a span of 13 bases. There are 14 residues in the CDR3. The CDR3 loop is CASSLSGSRDEQYF. CDR3 nucleotides: TGTGCCAGCAGTTTAAGTGGGTCCAGGGACGAGCAGTACTTC.

This clone came up a few times. This chain joins TRBV7-2 and TRBJ2-7; no definite D call. The CDR3 is made up of 15 amino acids. Trimming cost V 1 base and J 0 bases, with 10 bases left between them. CDR1 SGHTA and CDR2 FQGNSA come from the germline V gene. DNA of the CDR3: TGTGCCAGCAGCTTAGATGCGGCAGCCTCCTACGAGCAGTACTTC. Encoded protein: CASSLDAAASYEQYF.

There are a few counts of this clone. The chain has TRBV29-1 and TRBJ1-1, with D maybe TRBD1 (6 bases). V lost 0 bases to trimming and J lost 5 bases, with 16 bases between them. The CDR3 runs 15 residues. Germline-derived CDR1 and CDR2 are SQVTM and ANQGSEA. The DNA of the CDR3 is TGCAGCGTTGAAGATTTCCGGGGGGCCCAAACTGAAGCTTTCTTT. Translating gives CSVEDFRGAQTEAFF. Full variable domain (missing parts from reference TRBV29-1 and TRBJ1-1): SAVISQKPSRDICQRGTSLTIQCQVDSQVTMMFWYRQQPGQSLTLIATANQGSEATYESGFVIDKFPISRPNLTFSTLTVSNMSPEDSSIYLCSVEDFRGAQTEAFFGQGTRLTVV.

The rearrangement joins TRBV18 to TRBJ2-2, with 9 bases that match TRBD1. The CDR3 runs 16 residues. With V trimmed by 2 bases and J by 6 bases, 7 bases remained unmatched. Germline-derived CDR1 and CDR2 are KGHSH and LQKENI. The CDR3 is CASSPEQGAAAGELFF. CDR3 sequence (DNA): TGTGCCAGCTCACCAGAACAGGGGGCAGCGGCCGGGGAGCTGTTTTTT.

V gene TRBV5-4 combines with J gene TRBJ1-6, with D tentatively TRBD1 (5 bases). This CDR3 spans 15 amino acids. Trimming pared 4 bases from V and 8 bases from J, leaving 16 bases between. Germline V gene data show CDR1 as SGHNT and CDR2 as YYREEE (reference sequence). As DNA, the CDR3 is TGTGCCAGCAGCCGCTACCAACAGGCTTATTCACCCCTCCACTTT. It encodes CASSRYQQAYSPLHF.

In its sample, this clone was seen a few times. The rearrangement joins TRBV10-3 to TRBJ2-3; possible D gene TRBD1, 5 bases. V lost 10 bases, J lost 5 bases, and 13 bases lay in between. Looked up from germline, CDR1 is ENHRY and CDR2 is SYGVKD. The CDR3 covers 12 residues. Here the CDR3 reads CATAVRGDTQYF. CDR3 DNA sequence: TGTGCCACGGCCGTTAGGGGAGATACGCAGTATTTT.

This clone has a handful of counts. This chain links TRBV28 with TRBJ2-7; TRBD1 matches 8 bases. V shed 7 bases and J 2 bases; nucleotides not matched to a gene: 10. The CDR3 has 15 amino acids. The germline V gene encodes CDR1 MDHEN and CDR2 SYDVKM. The CDR3 reads CASTGGLPLPYEQYF. As DNA, the CDR3 is TGTGCCAGCACAGGGGGCCTACCCTTGCCCTACGAGCAGTACTTC.

This clone was observed a handful of times. The chain combines TRBV28 with TRBJ2-3; TRBD1 is a possible D gene (6 bases). The CDR3 length is 13 residues. CDR1 and CDR2 (germline): MDHEN, SYDVKM. The V end was cut by 7 bases, the J end by 4 bases, with 12 bases between. In DNA form, the CDR3 reads TGTGCCAGCACGGCAGGGGCTCCAGATACGCAGTATTTT. Translating gives CASTAGAPDTQYF.

Only a few counts were recorded for this clone. V and J are TRBV7-2 and TRBJ2-7, with 7 bases lining up with TRBD2. CDR3 length equals 15 residues. V was pared by 5 bases and J by 4 bases, with 11 bases of the junction left unmatched. CDR1 SGHTA and CDR2 FQGNSA come from the germline V gene. This CDR3 reads CASSPTTGTTYEQYF. The CDR3 DNA follows: TGTGCCAGCAGCCCTACGACCGGGACTACATACGAGCAGTACTTC.

This clone was counted between two and nine times. The chain is built from TRBV11-2 and TRBJ1-4; 10 nucleotides match TRBD1. The length of the CDR3 is 14 residues. The junction had 4 bases not matched to a gene; V was cut back by 4 bases and J by 8 bases. From germline, CDR1 is SGHAT and CDR2 FQNNGV. This chain's CDR3 is CASSWGQGNEKLFF. CDR3 DNA: TGTGCCAGCAGCTGGGGACAGGGGAACGAAAAACTGTTTTTT. The full variable domain, in which reference TRBV11-2 and TRBJ1-4 provide the parts outside the CDR3, is EAGVAQSPRYKIIEKRQSVAFWCNPISGHATLYWYQQILGQGPKLLIQFQNNGVVDDSQLPKDRFSAERLKGVDSTLKIQPAKLEDSAVYLCASSWGQGNEKLFFGSGTQLSVL.

This clone was seen a few times. The chain has TRBV2 and TRBJ2-7; TRBD1 agrees at 7 bases. The CDR3 contains 15 residues. The V and J ends lost 3 bases and 2 bases, in that order; junction bases with no gene match: 7. Germline loops: CDR1 SNHLY, CDR2 FYNNEI. The CDR3: CASSEVRGSAYEQYF. In DNA, the CDR3 is TGTGCCAGCAGTGAGGTCAGGGGGAGTGCCTACGAGCAGTACTTC. Using reference TRBV2 and TRBJ2-7 for the parts outside the CDR3, the full variable domain is EPEVTQTPSHQVTQMGQEVILRCVPISNHLYFYWYRQILGQKVEFLVSFYNNEISEKSEIFDDQFSVERPDGSNFTLKIRSTKLEDSAMYFCASSEVRGSAYEQYFGPGTRLTVT.

The chain links TRBV6-5 to TRBJ2-3; 11 positions match TRBD1. The CDR3 consists of 15 residues. Germline values: CDR1 MNHEY, CDR2 SVGAGI. V lost 7 bases, J lost 2 bases, and 5 bases stayed unmatched. The CDR3 DNA reads TGTGCCAGCACCAGGACAGGGGGCTTCACAGATACGCAGTATTTT. It translates to CASTRTGGFTDTQYF.

CDR3 bases: TGTGCCAGCAGCGTAGTGGGGACAGCCGAAGAGACCCAGTACTTC. Translation gives CASSVVGTAEETQYF. The V gene is TRBV9, the J gene TRBJ2-5; 7 nucleotides match TRBD1. Trimming cost V 0 bases and J 3 bases; bases outside gene matches: 5. There are 15 residues in the CDR3. Germline loops: CDR1 SGDLS, CDR2 YYNGEE.